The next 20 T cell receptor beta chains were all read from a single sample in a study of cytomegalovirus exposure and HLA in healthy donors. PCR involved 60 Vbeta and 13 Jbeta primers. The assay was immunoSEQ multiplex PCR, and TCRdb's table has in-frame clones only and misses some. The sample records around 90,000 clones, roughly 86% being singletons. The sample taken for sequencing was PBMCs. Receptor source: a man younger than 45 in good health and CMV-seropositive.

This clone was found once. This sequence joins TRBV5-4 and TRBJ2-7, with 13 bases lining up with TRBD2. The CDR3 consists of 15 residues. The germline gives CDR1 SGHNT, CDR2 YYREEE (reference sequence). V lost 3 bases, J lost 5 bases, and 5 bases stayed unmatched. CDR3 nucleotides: TGTGCCAGCAGCTGGGGTGGACTAGCGGGGGACGAGCAGTACTTC. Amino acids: CASSWGGLAGDEQYF.

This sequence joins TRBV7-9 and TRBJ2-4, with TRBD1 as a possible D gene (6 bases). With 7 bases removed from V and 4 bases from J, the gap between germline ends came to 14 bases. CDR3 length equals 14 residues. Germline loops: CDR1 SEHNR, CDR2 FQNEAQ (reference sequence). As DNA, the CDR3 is TGTGCCAGCACTCAGGGGCAGTCAAAAAACATTCAGTACTTC. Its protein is CASTQGQSKNIQYF. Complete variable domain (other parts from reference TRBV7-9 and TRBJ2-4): DTGVSQNPRHKITKRGQNVTFRCDPISEHNRLYWYRQTLGQGPEFLTYFQNEAQLEKSRLLSDRFSAERPKGSFSTLEIQRTEQGDSAMYLCASTQGQSKNIQYFGAGTRLSVL.

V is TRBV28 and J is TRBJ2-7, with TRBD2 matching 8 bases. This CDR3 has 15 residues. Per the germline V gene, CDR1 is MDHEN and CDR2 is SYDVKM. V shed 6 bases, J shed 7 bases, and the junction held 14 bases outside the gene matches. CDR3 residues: CASSPGGTRSTEQYF. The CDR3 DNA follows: TGTGCCAGCAGCCCTGGGGGGACTAGGTCTACGGAGCAGTACTTC.

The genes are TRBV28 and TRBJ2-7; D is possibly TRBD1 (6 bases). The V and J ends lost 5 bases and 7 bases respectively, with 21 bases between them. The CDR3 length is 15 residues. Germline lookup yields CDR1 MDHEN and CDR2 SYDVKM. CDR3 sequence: CASSPTTGPQGEQYF. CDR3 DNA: TGTGCCAGCAGTCCAACCACAGGGCCCCAAGGGGAGCAGTACTTC.

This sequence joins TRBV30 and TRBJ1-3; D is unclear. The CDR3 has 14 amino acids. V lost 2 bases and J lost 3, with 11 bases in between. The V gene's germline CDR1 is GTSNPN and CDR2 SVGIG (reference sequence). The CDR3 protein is CAWSRSGFGNTIYF. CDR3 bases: TGTGCCTGGAGTAGGAGCGGGTTTGGAAACACCATATATTTT.

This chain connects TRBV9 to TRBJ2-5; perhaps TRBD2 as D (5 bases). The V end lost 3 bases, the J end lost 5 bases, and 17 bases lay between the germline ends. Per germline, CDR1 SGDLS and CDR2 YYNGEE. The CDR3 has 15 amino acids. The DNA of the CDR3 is TGTGCCAGCAGCGACCACAGTGGAGGTCGGGAGACCCAGTACTTC. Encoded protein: CASSDHSGGRETQYF.

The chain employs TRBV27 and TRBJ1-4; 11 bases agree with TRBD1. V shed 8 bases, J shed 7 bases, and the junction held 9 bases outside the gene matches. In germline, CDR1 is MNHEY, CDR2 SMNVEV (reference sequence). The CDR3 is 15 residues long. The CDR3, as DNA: TGTGCCAGCCGCCCCGCCGGGACAGGGGGTGAAAAACTGTTTTTT. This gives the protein CASRPAGTGGEKLFF.

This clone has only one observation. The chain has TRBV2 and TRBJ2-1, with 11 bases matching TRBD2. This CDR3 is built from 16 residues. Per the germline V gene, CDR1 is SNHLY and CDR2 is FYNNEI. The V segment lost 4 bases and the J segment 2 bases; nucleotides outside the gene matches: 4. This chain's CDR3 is CASSAGLAGTYNEQFF. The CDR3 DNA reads TGTGCCAGCAGTGCAGGACTAGCGGGCACCTACAATGAGCAGTTCTTC.

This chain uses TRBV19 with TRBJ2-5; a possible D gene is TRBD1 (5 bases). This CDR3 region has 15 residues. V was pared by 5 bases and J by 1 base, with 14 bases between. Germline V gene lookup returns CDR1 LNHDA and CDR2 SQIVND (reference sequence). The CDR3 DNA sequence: TGTGCCAGTAGTGTCCGACAGCCGTTCCAAGAGACCCAGTACTTC. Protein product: CASSVRQPFQETQYF.

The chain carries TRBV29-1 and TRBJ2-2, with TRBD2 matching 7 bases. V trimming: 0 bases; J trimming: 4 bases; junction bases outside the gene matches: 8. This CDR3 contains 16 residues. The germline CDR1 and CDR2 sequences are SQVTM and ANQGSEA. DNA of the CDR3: TGCAGCGTTGAAGATCGCGTGCGGGGGAGCACCGGGGAGCTGTTTTTT. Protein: CSVEDRVRGSTGELFF.

This chain's CDR3 is CSDQGNGYTF. CDR3 nucleotides: TGCAGTGACCAGGGGAATGGCTACACCTTC. The V call is TRBV20-1, the J call TRBJ1-2; possible D gene TRBD1, 6 bases. The CDR3 runs 10 residues. The V gene lost 7 bases and the J gene lost 6 bases, with 9 bases spanning the gap. Germline CDR1 is DFQATT and CDR2 is SNEGSKA (reference sequence).

This CDR3 reads CASSSGWGGETQYF. The CDR3 DNA reads as TGTGCCAGCAGCTCCGGGTGGGGGGGAGAGACCCAGTACTTC. This chain links TRBV5-4 with TRBJ2-5; 7 nucleotides agree with TRBD2. This CDR3 has 14 amino acids. Germline V CDR1 and CDR2: SGHNT, YYREEE (reference sequence). Trimming took 3 bases from V and 4 from J; bases not matched to a gene: 6.

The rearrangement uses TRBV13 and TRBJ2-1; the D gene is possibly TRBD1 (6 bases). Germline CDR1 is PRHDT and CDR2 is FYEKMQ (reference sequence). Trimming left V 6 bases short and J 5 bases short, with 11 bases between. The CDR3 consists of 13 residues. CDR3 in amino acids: CASRAGVHNEQFF. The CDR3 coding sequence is TGTGCCAGCAGGGCAGGGGTCCACAATGAGCAGTTCTTC.

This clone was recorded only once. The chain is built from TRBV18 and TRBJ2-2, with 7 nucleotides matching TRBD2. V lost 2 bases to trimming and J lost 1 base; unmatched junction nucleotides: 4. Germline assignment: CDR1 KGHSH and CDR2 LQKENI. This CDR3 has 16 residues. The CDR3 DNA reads TGTGCCAGCTCACCAGCTGGCGGGAGGAACACCGGGGAGCTGTTTTTT. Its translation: CASSPAGGRNTGELFF.

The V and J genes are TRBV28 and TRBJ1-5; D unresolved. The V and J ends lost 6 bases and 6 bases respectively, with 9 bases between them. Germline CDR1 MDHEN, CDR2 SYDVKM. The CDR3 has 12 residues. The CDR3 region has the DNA TGTGCCAGCAGCATGCGAGCTCAGCCCCAGCATTTT. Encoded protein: CASSMRAQPQHF. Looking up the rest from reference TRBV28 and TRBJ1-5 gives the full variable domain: DVKVTQSSRYLVKRTGEKVFLECVQDMDHENMFWYRQDPGLGLRLIYFSYDVKMKEKGDIPEGYSVSREKKERFSLILESASTNQTSMYLCASSMRAQPQHFGDGTRLSIL.

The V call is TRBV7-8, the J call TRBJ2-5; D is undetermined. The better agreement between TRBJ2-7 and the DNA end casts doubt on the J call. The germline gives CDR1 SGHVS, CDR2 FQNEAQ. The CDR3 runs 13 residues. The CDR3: CASSPLGSYEQYF. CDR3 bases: TGTGCCAGCAGCCCCCTAGGCTCCTACGAGCAGTACTTC.

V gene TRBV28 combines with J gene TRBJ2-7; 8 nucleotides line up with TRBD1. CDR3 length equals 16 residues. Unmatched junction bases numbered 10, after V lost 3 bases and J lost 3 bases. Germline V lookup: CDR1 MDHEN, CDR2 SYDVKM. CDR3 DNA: TGTGCCAGCAGTTTGCCCCCTCGACAGGGGTTCTACGAGCAGTACTTC. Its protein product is CASSLPPRQGFYEQYF.

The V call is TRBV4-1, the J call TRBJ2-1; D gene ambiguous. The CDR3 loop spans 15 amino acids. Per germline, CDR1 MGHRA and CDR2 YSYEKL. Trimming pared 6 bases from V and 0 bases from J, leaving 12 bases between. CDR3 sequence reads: CASSRGSSSYNEQFF. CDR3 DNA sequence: TGCGCCAGCAGTAGAGGTTCTAGCTCCTACAATGAGCAGTTCTTC.

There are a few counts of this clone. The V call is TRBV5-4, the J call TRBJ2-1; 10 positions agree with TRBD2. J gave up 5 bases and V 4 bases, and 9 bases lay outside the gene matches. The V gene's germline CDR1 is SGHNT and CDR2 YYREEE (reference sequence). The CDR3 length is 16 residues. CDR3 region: CASSVATAGGDNEQFF. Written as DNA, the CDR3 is TGTGCCAGCAGCGTGGCCACAGCGGGAGGGGACAATGAGCAGTTCTTC.

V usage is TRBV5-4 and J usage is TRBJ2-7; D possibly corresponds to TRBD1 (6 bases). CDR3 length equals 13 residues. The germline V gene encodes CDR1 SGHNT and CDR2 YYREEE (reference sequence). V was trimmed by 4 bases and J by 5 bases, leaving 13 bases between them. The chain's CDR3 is CASSTRDTNEQYF. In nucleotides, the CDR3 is TGTGCCAGCAGCACCCGGGACACCAACGAGCAGTACTTC.